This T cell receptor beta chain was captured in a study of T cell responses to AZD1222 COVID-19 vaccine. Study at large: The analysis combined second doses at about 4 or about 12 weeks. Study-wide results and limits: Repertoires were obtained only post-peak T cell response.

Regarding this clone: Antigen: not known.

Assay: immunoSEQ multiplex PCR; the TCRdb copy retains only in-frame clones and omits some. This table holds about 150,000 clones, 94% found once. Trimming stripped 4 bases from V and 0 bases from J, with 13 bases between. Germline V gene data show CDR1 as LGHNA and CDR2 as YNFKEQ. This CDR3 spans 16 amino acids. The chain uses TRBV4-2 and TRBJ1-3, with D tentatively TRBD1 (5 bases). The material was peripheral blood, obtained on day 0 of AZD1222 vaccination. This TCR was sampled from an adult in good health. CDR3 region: CASSRKGAASGNTIYF. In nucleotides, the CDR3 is TGTGCCAGCAGCCGTAAAGGGGCCGCCTCTGGAAACACCATATATTTT.